This T cell receptor (beta chain) was retrieved from a study of blood T cell repertoires in COVID-19. About the research overall: Sites in the United States, Italy and Spain provided acute and convalescent COVID-19 samples. Nucleic acid was either cDNA or gDNA, and it came from T cells, B-cell-depleted T cells, or PBMCs.

The CDR3 is made up of 14 amino acids. Germline CDR1 is SEHNR and CDR2 is FQNEAQ (reference sequence). V was cut by 5 bases and J by 8 bases, with 13 bases left in between. In its sample, this clone was seen a few times. Study processing details: It was from reference gene primer amplification that nucleated cell counts were estimated. Measured with immunoSEQ multiplex PCR; TCRdb has only the in-frame clones, and not every one. The V and J calls and the clone size are those of that table, but D and trimming were determined from the DNA. In the table there are more than 110,000 clones, under 90% of which are singletons.

This sequence was found in a human donor in a cohort sampled during active COVID-19. Material for sequencing was peripheral blood. V gene TRBV7-9 combines with J gene TRBJ1-6; weak D call: TRBD1 (5 bases). CDR3 nucleotide sequence: TGTGCCAGCAGCCCAGGGATTCCCGATTCACCCCTCCACTTT. Encoded protein: CASSPGIPDSPLHF.